This T cell receptor beta chain was obtained from a study of patients and donors after allogeneic stem cell transplantation. The V and J ends lost 0 bases and 5 bases respectively, with 13 bases between them. This CDR3 is built from 15 residues. CDR1 and CDR2 (germline): KGHSH, LQKENI. With regard to this clonotype: A much larger clonotype is one base distant, so this may be a read error. As the CDR3 is not closed by the conserved phenylalanine or tryptophan, this likely results from a read error.

From the RT-PCR reads, TCRdb called clonotypes with MiXCR, one entry per CDR3 protein. Of 50,000 to 60,000 distinct CDR3 sequences listed, 13% were seen once; the top ten hold more than 25%. Input material: blood, either unsorted or a sorted T cell fraction (not recorded which). The chain employs TRBV18 and TRBJ1-1; no firm D call. This clonotype was obtained from a human donor who was either an allogeneic HSCT recipient or a stem cell or donor lymphocyte infusion donor (not recorded which). It is not recorded whose cells these are; they may come from a transplant donor. The CDR3 reads CASSPPVERMTEAFI. The DNA of the CDR3 is TGTGCCAGCTCACCACCGGTCGAGCGGATGACTGAAGCTTTCATT.